Following are 22 T cell receptor beta chains from one sample sequenced in a study of OX40 agonist ivuxolimab in advanced cancers. Libraries were prepared by immunoSEQ multiplex PCR; TCRdb keeps only in-frame clonotypes and omits some of them. The sample lists about 34,000 clones, approximately 80% occurring once. The source was CD4+ or CD8+ T cells sorted from blood, collected in a trial of the OX40 agonist ivuxolimab. These receptors all stem from an adult with an advanced solid tumor such as melanoma, head and neck, liver or kidney cancer.

The chain recombines TRBV7-8 with TRBJ2-3, with D possibly being TRBD2 (5 bases). V was cut by 1 base and J by 3 bases, with 14 bases left in between. The CDR3 sequence is 16 residues long. Germline V gene lookup returns CDR1 SGHVS and CDR2 FQNEAQ. This CDR3 is CASSLGGGSRTDTQYF. The DNA for the CDR3 is TGTGCCAGCAGCTTAGGTGGCGGGTCGCGGACAGATACGCAGTATTTT.

The chain is built from TRBV19 and TRBJ2-7, with D unclear. Germline V gene data show CDR1 as LNHDA and CDR2 as SQIVND (reference sequence). The CDR3 is made up of 13 amino acids. V dropped 0 bases and J dropped 5 bases, with 8 bases sitting between them. CDR3 in DNA: TGTGCCAGTAGTATAGATATTAACAACGAGCAGTACTTC. It is translated as CASSIDINNEQYF.

The chain carries TRBV28 and TRBJ1-1, with TRBD1 matching 9 bases. Germline V gene sequence: CDR1 MDHEN, CDR2 SYDVKM. After removal of 3 bases from V and 0 bases from J, the junction contained 8 bases not matched to a gene. The length of the CDR3 is 17 residues. The CDR3 DNA follows: TGTGCCAGCAGTTTTCCCAGGACAGGGGAGATGAACACTGAAGCTTTCTTT. It translates to CASSFPRTGEMNTEAFF.

The chain couples TRBV4-3 to TRBJ1-5, with 10 bases fitting TRBD1. J gave up 6 bases and V 0 bases, and 5 bases lay outside the gene matches. The length of the CDR3 is 16 residues. Germline V gene data show CDR1 as LGHNA and CDR2 as YSLEER. CDR3 sequence reads: CASSQDFGQGVQPQHF. The CDR3 DNA follows: TGCGCCAGCAGCCAAGATTTCGGACAGGGGGTTCAGCCCCAGCATTTT.

The V call is TRBV6-4, the J call TRBJ2-3, with 13 bases identical to TRBD2. Trimming cost V 0 bases and J 6 bases; bases outside gene matches: 0. Germline CDR1 and CDR2: MRHNA and SNTAGT. The length of the CDR3 is 15 residues. The CDR3 loop reads CASSDSTSGGDTQYF. The CDR3 nucleotides read TGTGCCAGCAGTGACTCGACTAGCGGGGGGGATACGCAGTATTTT.

The chain combines TRBV7-3 with TRBJ1-2; 8 positions match TRBD1. Germline V CDR1 and CDR2: SGHTA, FQGTGA. There are 16 residues in the CDR3. V lost 2 bases and J lost 6; bases outside the gene matches: 11. The CDR3 spells CASSLDPQTGANGYTF. The CDR3 DNA reads TGTGCCAGCAGCTTAGACCCCCAGACAGGGGCTAATGGCTACACCTTC.

The V gene is TRBV5-4, the J gene TRBJ2-5; 8 bases fit TRBD2. Germline loops: CDR1 SGHNT, CDR2 YYREEE (reference sequence). With 4 bases clipped from V and 5 bases from J, the junction kept 4 bases outside the gene matches. This CDR3 has 13 amino acids. CDR3 coding DNA: TGTGCCAGCAGCCCAGCGGGGGTTGAGACCCAGTACTTC. Its translation: CASSPAGVETQYF. The entire variable domain, with the rest obtained from reference TRBV5-4 and TRBJ2-5, is as follows: ETGVTQSPTHLIKTRGQQVTLRCSSQSGHNTVSWYQQALGQGPQFIFQYYREEENGRGNFPPRFSGLQFPNYSSELNVNALELDDSALYLCASSPAGVETQYFGPGTRLLVL.

The chain has TRBV29-1 and TRBJ2-2; D uncertain. Trimming pared 2 bases from V and 0 bases from J, leaving 4 bases between. The CDR3 contains 13 residues. Germline V gene lookup returns CDR1 SQVTM and CDR2 ANQGSEA. CDR3 DNA sequence: TGCAGCGTTGAACAGACGAACACCGGGGAGCTGTTTTTT. Its translation: CSVEQTNTGELFF.

CDR3 loop: CASSWVAGGKYEQYF. DNA of the CDR3: TGTGCCAGCAGTTGGGTGGCGGGAGGAAAGTACGAGCAGTACTTC. The rearrangement joins TRBV27 to TRBJ2-7; TRBD2 matches at 8 bases. This CDR3 comprises 15 residues. Per the germline V gene, CDR1 is MNHEY and CDR2 is SMNVEV (reference sequence). V gave up 4 bases and J gave up 4 bases; unmatched junction bases: 9.

This rearrangement joins TRBV30 to TRBJ2-6; 7 nucleotides match TRBD1. V gave up 3 bases and J gave up 4 bases; unmatched junction bases: 15. The CDR3 runs to 18 residues. The germline gives CDR1 GTSNPN, CDR2 SVGIG (reference sequence). CDR3 nucleotides: TGTGCCTGGAGGAGGGAATGGGGGACAGTAATAGGGGCCAACGTCCTGACTTTC. It translates to CAWRREWGTVIGANVLTF.

The chain uses TRBV6-5 and TRBJ2-1; no definite D call. The V gene's germline CDR1 is MNHEY and CDR2 SVGAGI. The CDR3 covers 12 residues. V lost 5 bases, J lost 8 bases, and 10 bases lay in between. CDR3 nucleotide sequence: TGTGCCAGCAGTCCGTCTGGGGATGAGCAGTTCTTC. This translates into CASSPSGDEQFF.

This clone rates as medium-sized. The rearrangement uses TRBV5-1 and TRBJ2-5, with D unclear. Germline V CDR1 and CDR2: SGHRS, YFSETQ. The CDR3 is 14 amino acids. Trimming took off 0 bases at V and 3 bases at J, with 9 bases between the two ends. The CDR3 here is CASSLGTNEETQYF. The CDR3 DNA is TGCGCCAGCAGCTTGGGGACGAACGAAGAGACCCAGTACTTC.

The chain is built from TRBV27 and TRBJ1-1; D perhaps matches TRBD1 (5 bases). The CDR3 extends over 13 amino acids. Germline CDR1 and CDR2: MNHEY and SMNVEV (reference sequence). The V end lost 3 bases, the J end lost 4 bases, and 9 bases lay between the germline ends. The CDR3, as DNA: TGTGCCAGCAGTTTGGGGGGGAGCACTGAAGCTTTCTTT. Protein sequence: CASSLGGSTEAFF.

DNA of the CDR3: TGTGCCAGCAGTCCAACTAGCGGGTCTTTCGATGAGCAGTTCTTC. Amino acids: CASSPTSGSFDEQFF. The rearrangement uses TRBV6-6 and TRBJ2-1, with TRBD2 matching over 9 bases. The CDR3 loop spans 15 amino acids. V dropped 5 bases and J dropped 8; count of bases not matched to a gene: 10. CDR1 and CDR2 (germline): MNHNY, SVGAGI (reference sequence).

This clone showed up just a few times. V usage is TRBV27 and J usage is TRBJ1-5, with a possible D match to TRBD1 (5 bases). CDR3 length: 14 residues. V dropped 2 bases and J dropped 1 base, with 6 bases sitting between them. CDR1 MNHEY and CDR2 SMNVEV come from the germline V gene (reference sequence). DNA of the CDR3: TGTGCCAGCAGTTTACGGGGGAGCAATCAGCCCCAGCATTTT. It translates to CASSLRGSNQPQHF.

This chain links TRBV7-6 with TRBJ2-3; the D gene is possibly TRBD2 (5 bases). The length of the CDR3 is 15 residues. Germline V gives CDR1 SGHVS, CDR2 FNYEAQ. Trimming took 1 base from V and 3 from J, leaving 11 bases between them. The CDR3 protein is CASSLGEGVTDTQYF. CDR3 nucleotide sequence: TGTGCCAGCAGCTTAGGTGAGGGTGTGACAGATACGCAGTATTTT.

CDR3 region: CASSLVSGVEDGYTF. In DNA, the CDR3 is TGTGCCAGCAGCTTGGTGTCCGGGGTCGAAGATGGCTACACCTTC. The chain recombines TRBV5-6 with TRBJ1-2; no clear D. The CDR3 length is 15 residues. V lost 0 bases, J lost 6 bases, and 15 bases lay in between. CDR1 SGHDT and CDR2 YYEEEE come from the germline V gene.

This clone was found once. This CDR3 reads CASGSGHRETDTQYF. The CDR3 DNA follows: TGTGCCAGCGGATCGGGACACAGGGAAACAGATACGCAGTATTTT. The chain couples TRBV7-9 to TRBJ2-3; D may be TRBD1 (6 bases). Germline V lookup: CDR1 SEHNR, CDR2 FQNEAQ (reference sequence). CDR3 size: 15 residues. With 8 bases removed from V and 3 bases from J, the gap between germline ends came to 18 bases.

The chain has TRBV4-2 and TRBJ1-2, with TRBD1 matching 9 bases. Germline V gene data show CDR1 as LGHNA and CDR2 as YNFKEQ. The junction had 9 bases not matched to a gene; V was cut back by 2 bases and J by 8 bases. This CDR3 comprises 15 residues. The CDR3 loop is CASSQLDRGSLGYTF. The CDR3 DNA follows: TGTGCCAGCAGCCAATTGGACAGGGGCTCGCTAGGCTACACCTTC.

V gene TRBV19 combines with J gene TRBJ1-1; 8 positions match TRBD1. The V and J ends lost 3 bases and 3 bases, in that order; junction bases with no gene match: 0. The length of the CDR3 is 13 residues. Germline values: CDR1 LNHDA, CDR2 SQIVND (reference sequence). The CDR3 spells CASSMGQDTEAFF. The DNA of the CDR3 is TGTGCCAGTAGTATGGGACAGGACACTGAAGCTTTCTTT.

J is TRBJ1-1 and V is TRBV7-9, with 8 bases aligning to TRBD1. Germline CDR1 is SEHNR and CDR2 is FQNEAQ (reference sequence). The CDR3 is made up of 14 amino acids. The J segment lost 5 bases and the V segment lost 7 bases, leaving 9 bases of the junction unmatched. This CDR3 is CASTPQGAVTEAFF. The CDR3 bases are TGTGCCAGCACCCCCCAGGGGGCGGTGACTGAAGCTTTCTTT.

For the CDR3, the DNA is TGTGCCAGTAGCCCAACTTCTCTTTCGGCGGGAGTGTTAGGCGAGCAGTACTTC. It is translated as CASSPTSLSAGVLGEQYF. The V call is TRBV19, the J call TRBJ2-7, with 7 bases identical to TRBD2. Germline V CDR1 and CDR2: LNHDA, SQIVND (reference sequence). This CDR3 spans 18 amino acids. With 6 bases clipped from V and 6 bases from J, the junction kept 23 bases outside the gene matches.